This TCR beta chain was observed in a study of shared clonotypes between healthy human individuals. A remark on this clone: Its antigen is unknown.

The CDR3 runs 15 residues. Trimming pared 5 bases from V and 0 bases from J, leaving 12 bases between. CDR1 and CDR2 (germline): SGHNT, YYREEE (reference sequence). The DNA input per sorted-subset replicate PCR was roughly 180 ng, corresponding to tens of thousands of T cell genomes. Clones were read by immunoSEQ multiplex PCR, and TCRdb kept only the in-frame ones, dropping some. The profile shows approximately 1,000,000 clones, roughly 80% of them singletons. The study, taken as a whole, reports: Clonotype sharing among donors was expected to depend on sequencing depth. Naive CD4 clonotype sharing across several donors was 4% to 5%. Blood was the sole source, and tissue repertoires probably differ.

The material sequenced was memory CD4+ T cells from PBMCs. Subset of the sample: CD45RA-negative fraction. The rearrangement links TRBV5-4 to TRBJ2-1; D might be TRBD1 or TRBD2, each matching 5 bases. The TCR originated in a man aged 18 to 35 in good health. Some clones in this sample may be carry-over from other donors' samples. The CDR3 region is CASRRSGSSYNEQFF. For the CDR3, the DNA is TGTGCCAGCAGACGTTCAGGGAGCTCCTACAATGAGCAGTTCTTC.